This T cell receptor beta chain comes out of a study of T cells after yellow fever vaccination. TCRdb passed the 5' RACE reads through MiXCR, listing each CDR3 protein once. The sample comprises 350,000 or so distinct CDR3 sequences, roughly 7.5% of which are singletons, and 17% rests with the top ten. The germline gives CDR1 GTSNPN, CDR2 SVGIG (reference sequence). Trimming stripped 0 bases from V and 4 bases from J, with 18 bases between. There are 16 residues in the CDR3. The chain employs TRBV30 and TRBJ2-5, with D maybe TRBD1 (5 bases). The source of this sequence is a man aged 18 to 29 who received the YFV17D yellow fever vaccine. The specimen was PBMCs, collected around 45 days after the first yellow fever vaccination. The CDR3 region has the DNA TGTGCCTGGAGTGTAAGGGGCAGTGGGAATTCAGAGACCCAGTACTTC. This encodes CAWSVRGSGNSETQYF.